This T cell receptor delta chain was captured by sequencing in a study of γδ T cells in repeated Plasmodium falciparum infection (dated by TCRdb to about 2021). For the study in its entirety: The natural-infection arm enrolled Malian children exposed to intense seasonal malaria transmission, compared against age and gender matched Australian children. The study examined how repeated Plasmodium falciparum infection shapes the human gammadelta T cell repertoire, using natural infection in Mali and controlled human malaria infection. Malian gammadelta TCR repertoires were analysed cross-sectionally in periods with no transmission and longitudinally across episodes of acute febrile malaria. Five malaria-naive U.S. adults underwent four controlled human malaria infections by bites from P. falciparum NF54-infected Anopheles stephensi mosquitoes over about 640 days. Controlled-infection subjects were sampled at baseline, immediately before selected infections, and 21 days after each infection. General conclusions and limits of the study: The Malian cohort came from a small rural village of predominantly one ethnic group, limiting generalizability. A highly stable polyclonal repertoire over time and infection, with many inter-individual overlapping TCRgamma sequences, was shown by Vgamma9/Vdelta2+ TCR repertoires. Compared with Australian children, Malian children appeared to have Vdelta2-negative gammadelta TCR repertoires that were more clonally expanded, less diverse and less shared. In Vdelta2-negative, largely Vdelta1+, gammadelta TCR repertoires, repeated controlled infections appeared to drive waves of new clonotype selection. The controlled-infection cohort was small, limiting analysis of inter-individual variability in gammadelta T cell responses.

Vgamma9/Vdelta2+ and Vdelta2-negative gammadelta T cell populations were flow-sorted from peripheral blood mononuclear cells for bulk TCR repertoire analysis. Based on the germline V gene (reference sequence), the CDR1 and CDR2 sequences are TVYSNPD and GDNSRS. Relative to germline, V is missing 1 base and J is missing 5 bases, with 10 bases of the junction outside any gene match. The CDR3 goes from the cysteine to the phenylalanine over 15 residues. The CDR3 DNA has 45 bases and is translated from base 1. Libraries were prepared through multiplex PCR. Instrument used: Illumina MiSeq. Both TCR gamma (TRG) and TCR delta (TRD) chains were sequenced from each sorted gammadelta T cell sample. Concerning the study's data processing: Clonotype tree plots, accumulated frequency of the top 20 clonotypes, diversity index (DI) and D75 metrics were included in the repertoire analyses. TCRdb recomputed clones from the public reads with CATT; identical DNA rows were then combined. These V and J calls derive from TCRdb rather than the authors' analysis. The sample table contains roughly 93,000 delta-chain clones; only one count was recorded for under 1.5% of them. Just under 9% of the sample is in the top ten clones.

This clone was counted at least ten times. No antigen is known for it. Base qualities are not at hand, and no much larger clone is one base apart. The sequenced sample consisted of gamma-delta T cells from blood. The clonotype comes from a pool of human donors (malaria-infected and uninfected, not separated). The sequence is built from TRDV3 and TRDJ1, with 10 junctional bases fitting TRDD3. The DNA is TGTGCCTTTACTTATCTGGGGGGATACGGGGATAAACTCATCTTT. It specifies CAFTYLGGYGDKLIF.